A selection of T cell receptor beta chains follows, all from one sample in a study of tumor-infiltrating lymphocytes in glioblastoma multiforme. TCRdb redid the calling of the multiplex PCR reads with MiXCR, one entry per CDR3 protein. The sample has almost 20,000 distinct CDR3 sequences, around 72% seen once; the top ten hold 15% to 20%. Sample: peripheral blood. Receptors were obtained from a male donor with glioblastoma. Both conserved end residues are part of each CDR3. The order of the fields is V gene, D gene, J gene, clone size, CDR3 protein, CDR3 DNA. D genes are given only for firm matches. Size is omitted from some rows. Given values are once, few, many or a class for expanded clones.

v_gene: TRBV11-2
d_gene: -
j_gene: TRBJ2-3
abundance: few
CDR3aa: CASTSSTDTQYF
CDR3nt: TGTGCCAGCACTTCGTCCACAGATACGCAGTATTTT

v_gene: TRBV20-1
d_gene: TRBD1
j_gene: TRBJ1-6
abundance: -
CDR3aa: CSAARSGDRGSPLHF
CDR3nt: TGCAGTGCTGCCCGAAGCGGGGACAGGGGGTCACCCCTCCACTTT

v_gene: TRBV6-1
d_gene: -
j_gene: TRBJ2-3
abundance: -
CDR3aa: CASSEGFGTDTQYF
CDR3nt: TGTGCCAGCAGTGAAGGGTTTGGGACAGATACGCAGTATTTT

v_gene: TRBV12-3/TRBV12-4
d_gene: -
j_gene: TRBJ2-7
abundance: few
CDR3aa: CASSLRPGEQYF
CDR3nt: TGTGCCAGCAGTTTAAGGCCGGGAGAGCAGTACTTC

v_gene: TRBV11-2
d_gene: -
j_gene: TRBJ2-7
abundance: large
CDR3aa: CASRSRAYEQYF
CDR3nt: TGTGCCAGCAGGTCACGAGCCTACGAGCAGTACTTC

v_gene: TRBV11-2
d_gene: TRBD1
j_gene: TRBJ2-5
abundance: -
CDR3aa: CASSIPRDSLRETQYF
CDR3nt: TGTGCCAGCAGCATACCACGGGACAGTCTCAGAGAGACCCAGTACTTC

v_gene: TRBV28
d_gene: -
j_gene: TRBJ1-1
abundance: -
CDR3aa: CASSSWRGNTEAFF
CDR3nt: TGTGCCAGCAGTTCTTGGAGGGGGAACACTGAAGCTTTCTTT

v_gene: TRBV11-2
d_gene: TRBD2
j_gene: TRBJ2-1
abundance: once
CDR3aa: CASSPGLACGAERFF
CDR3nt: TGTGCCAGCAGCCCGGGACTAGCGTGCGGGGCTGAGCGGTTCTTC

v_gene: TRBV11-2
d_gene: -
j_gene: TRBJ2-6
abundance: -
CDR3aa: CVSSYTKWSGANVLTF
CDR3nt: TGTGTCAGCAGCTACACCAAGTGGTCTGGGGCCAACGTCCTGACCTTC

v_gene: TRBV6-5
d_gene: -
j_gene: TRBJ2-7
abundance: many
CDR3aa: CASSQGRGSYEQYF
CDR3nt: TGTGCCAGCAGCCAAGGACGGGGCTCCTACGAGCAGTACTTC

v_gene: TRBV20-1
d_gene: TRBD2
j_gene: TRBJ2-3
abundance: -
CDR3aa: CSGPGGGAVGTQYF
CDR3nt: TGCAGTGGTCCGGGCGGGGGGGCCGTGGGTACGCAGTATTTT

v_gene: TRBV5-1
d_gene: -
j_gene: TRBJ1-1
abundance: -
CDR3aa: CASNSGTEGTEAFF
CDR3nt: TGCGCCAGCAATTCGGGGACGGAGGGAACTGAAGCTTTCTTT

v_gene: TRBV20-1
d_gene: TRBD2
j_gene: TRBJ2-7
abundance: -
CDR3aa: CSASRGGGIEQYF
CDR3nt: TGCAGTGCAAGCCGGGGGGGCGGAATCGAGCAGTACTTC

v_gene: TRBV6-2/TRBV6-3
d_gene: -
j_gene: TRBJ2-1
abundance: -
CDR3aa: CASRDKNNNEQFF
CDR3nt: TGTGCCAGCAGGGACAAGAATAACAATGAGCAGTTCTTC

v_gene: TRBV20-1
d_gene: TRBD2
j_gene: TRBJ2-1
abundance: -
CDR3aa: CSARNGLEVDEQFF
CDR3nt: TGCAGTGCTAGAAATGGACTAGAAGTAGATGAGCAGTTCTTC

v_gene: TRBV20-1
d_gene: -
j_gene: TRBJ2-3
abundance: -
CDR3aa: CSASGSSDTQYF
CDR3nt: TGCAGTGCTAGCGGGAGCTCAGATACGCAGTATTTT

v_gene: TRBV11-2
d_gene: -
j_gene: TRBJ2-2
abundance: -
CDR3aa: CVSCLAGFTGELFF
CDR3nt: TGTGTCAGCTGCTTAGCAGGGTTTACCGGGGAGCTGTTTTTT

v_gene: TRBV20-1
d_gene: TRBD1
j_gene: TRBJ1-5
abundance: -
CDR3aa: CGVGTGGFNQPQHF
CDR3nt: TGCGGTGTTGGGACAGGGGGTTTCAATCAGCCCCAGCATTTT

v_gene: TRBV11-2
d_gene: -
j_gene: TRBJ2-7
abundance: -
CDR3aa: CASSLESGLGPTYKQYF
CDR3nt: TGTGCCAGCAGCTTAGAGTCGGGACTTGGACCAACCTACAAGCAGTACTTC

v_gene: TRBV11-3
d_gene: -
j_gene: TRBJ2-5
abundance: -
CDR3aa: CASSLDGSTETQYF
CDR3nt: TGTGCCAGCAGCTTAGATGGGAGTACGGAGACCCAGTACTTC

v_gene: TRBV30
d_gene: -
j_gene: TRBJ1-6
abundance: -
CDR3aa: CAWKKWLPGNSPLHF
CDR3nt: TGTGCCTGGAAGAAATGGCTGCCGGGAAATTCACCCCTCCACTTT

v_gene: TRBV6-5
d_gene: TRBD1
j_gene: TRBJ2-2
abundance: -
CDR3aa: CASSYGTGTGEAGEPFF
CDR3nt: TGTGCCAGCAGTTACGGGACGGGGACAGGGGAAGCCGGGGAGCCGTTTTTT

v_gene: TRBV2
d_gene: -
j_gene: TRBJ2-2
abundance: -
CDR3aa: CASSERKSGELFF
CDR3nt: TGTGCCAGCAGTGAAAGGAAGTCCGGGGAGCTGTTTTTT

v_gene: TRBV28
d_gene: -
j_gene: TRBJ2-7
abundance: many
CDR3aa: CASTPTGGRIEQYF
CDR3nt: TGTGCCAGCACCCCCACCGGAGGGAGAATCGAGCAGTACTTC

v_gene: TRBV30
d_gene: -
j_gene: TRBJ1-3
abundance: many
CDR3aa: CAWSLGGGGNTIYF
CDR3nt: TGTGCCTGGAGTCTTGGCGGCGGTGGAAACACCATATATTTT

v_gene: TRBV7-9
d_gene: -
j_gene: TRBJ1-1
abundance: -
CDR3aa: CASSRASGQRTEAFF
CDR3nt: TGTGCCAGCAGCCGAGCGTCAGGGCAGCGCACTGAAGCTTTCTTT

v_gene: TRBV6-1
d_gene: -
j_gene: TRBJ2-3
abundance: many
CDR3aa: CASSGGTATSTDTQYF
CDR3nt: TGTGCCAGCAGTGGGGGGACGGCAACTAGCACAGATACGCAGTATTTT

v_gene: TRBV11-2
d_gene: TRBD2
j_gene: TRBJ2-1
abundance: once
CDR3aa: CASSLRREGFHEQFF
CDR3nt: TGTGCCAGCAGCTTGCGGCGGGAGGGATTCCATGAGCAGTTCTTC

v_gene: TRBV5-1
d_gene: TRBD2
j_gene: TRBJ2-1
abundance: -
CDR3aa: CASSPGLIEQFF
CDR3nt: TGCGCCAGCAGCCCGGGACTAATTGAGCAGTTCTTC

v_gene: TRBV11-2
d_gene: TRBD1
j_gene: TRBJ1-1
abundance: -
CDR3aa: CASSLLRQGLDTEAFF
CDR3nt: TGTGCCAGTAGCTTGCTCCGACAGGGGCTGGACACTGAAGCTTTCTTT

v_gene: TRBV5-1
d_gene: TRBD2
j_gene: TRBJ2-1
abundance: -
CDR3aa: CASSHGLAGPIYNEQFF
CDR3nt: TGCGCCAGCAGCCACGGACTAGCGGGGCCTATCTACAATGAGCAGTTCTTC

v_gene: TRBV11-2
d_gene: -
j_gene: TRBJ2-5
abundance: once
CDR3aa: CASSLAIGREETQYF
CDR3nt: TGTGCCAGCAGCTTAGCGATAGGTCGAGAAGAGACCCAGTACTTC

v_gene: TRBV6-5
d_gene: TRBD1
j_gene: TRBJ1-6
abundance: -
CDR3aa: CASRRTGTGGGSPLHF
CDR3nt: TGTGCCAGCAGGCGTACCGGGACAGGGGGGGGATCACCCCTCCACTTT

v_gene: TRBV29-1
d_gene: -
j_gene: TRBJ2-1
abundance: -
CDR3aa: CSAGSDYLNGQFF
CDR3nt: TGCAGCGCTGGGAGTGACTATTTGAATGGGCAGTTCTTC

v_gene: TRBV5-5
d_gene: -
j_gene: TRBJ2-1
abundance: -
CDR3aa: CASSFRFQSSYNEQFF
CDR3nt: TGTGCCAGCAGCTTTAGGTTCCAGAGCTCCTACAATGAGCAGTTCTTC

v_gene: TRBV11-3
d_gene: -
j_gene: TRBJ2-1
abundance: once
CDR3aa: CASSLETFHEQFF
CDR3nt: TGTGCCAGCAGCTTAGAAACGTTCCATGAGCAGTTCTTC

v_gene: TRBV29-1
d_gene: TRBD1
j_gene: TRBJ2-7
abundance: once
CDR3aa: CSVDGTGGDEQYF
CDR3nt: TGCAGCGTCGACGGGACAGGGGGCGACGAGCAGTACTTC

v_gene: TRBV11-2
d_gene: -
j_gene: TRBJ1-3
abundance: -
CDR3aa: CAGSRNAVNTIYF
CDR3nt: TGTGCCGGTAGCCGAAACGCTGTAAACACCATATATTTT

v_gene: TRBV29-1
d_gene: -
j_gene: TRBJ2-1
abundance: once
CDR3aa: CIVENPQSWGSPLERENEQFF
CDR3nt: TGCATCGTTGAAAACCCACAGTCTTGGGGGTCACCCCTCGAACGGGAAAATGAGCAATTCTTC

v_gene: TRBV20-1
d_gene: TRBD2
j_gene: TRBJ2-1
abundance: -
CDR3aa: CNARDLSLAGDYSYNEQFF
CDR3nt: TGCAATGCTAGAGACCTCTCACTAGCGGGAGATTACTCCTACAATGAGCAGTTCTTC

v_gene: TRBV11-2
d_gene: -
j_gene: TRBJ2-3
abundance: -
CDR3aa: CASSLQGMADTQYF
CDR3nt: TGTGCCAGCAGCTTACAGGGGATGGCAGATACGCAGTATTTT

v_gene: TRBV11-3
d_gene: -
j_gene: TRBJ2-7
abundance: -
CDR3aa: CASSLSMGYEQYF
CDR3nt: TGTGCCAGCAGCCTATCCATGGGTTACGAGCAGTACTTC

v_gene: TRBV4-1
d_gene: -
j_gene: TRBJ2-5
abundance: few
CDR3aa: CASSSQGKALEETQYF
CDR3nt: TGCGCCAGCAGTAGTCAGGGAAAGGCCCTCGAAGAGACCCAGTACTTC

v_gene: TRBV7-9
d_gene: TRBD2
j_gene: TRBJ2-1
abundance: -
CDR3aa: CASSLYIAGGYYNERFF
CDR3nt: TGTGCCAGCAGCTTATATATAGCGGGAGGGTACTACAATGAGCGGTTCTTC

v_gene: TRBV11-2
d_gene: -
j_gene: TRBJ1-5
abundance: -
CDR3aa: CASSGGINQPQHF
CDR3nt: TGTGCCAGCAGCGGGGGGATCAATCAGCCCCAGCATTTT

v_gene: TRBV29-1
d_gene: -
j_gene: TRBJ2-1
abundance: -
CDR3aa: CSVGWNEQFF
CDR3nt: TGCAGCGTTGGATGGAATGAGCAATTCTTC

v_gene: TRBV29-1
d_gene: -
j_gene: TRBJ2-7
abundance: -
CDR3aa: CRVGMDEQYF
CDR3nt: TGCAGAGTTGGTATGGACGAGCAGTACTTC

v_gene: TRBV29-1
d_gene: -
j_gene: TRBJ2-1
abundance: -
CDR3aa: CSVDWRNNEQFF
CDR3nt: TGCAGCGTTGACTGGCGAAACAATGAGCAGTTCTTC

v_gene: TRBV6-5
d_gene: -
j_gene: TRBJ1-6
abundance: -
CDR3aa: CASSYSTLGNNSPLHF
CDR3nt: TGTGCCAGCAGTTACTCGACGCTGGGCAACAATTCACCCCTCCACTTT

v_gene: TRBV7-9
d_gene: -
j_gene: TRBJ2-1
abundance: many
CDR3aa: CASSFEGRGLNEQFF
CDR3nt: TGTGCCAGCAGCTTCGAGGGCCGAGGTCTCAATGAGCAGTTCTTC

v_gene: TRBV29-1
d_gene: -
j_gene: TRBJ2-1
abundance: few
CDR3aa: CSVEDQDRSSYNEQFF
CDR3nt: TGCAGCGTTGAAGATCAGGACCGCAGCTCCTACAATGAGCAGTTCTTC

v_gene: TRBV6-1
d_gene: TRBD1
j_gene: TRBJ1-1
abundance: many
CDR3aa: CASSRPGQGTTEAFF
CDR3nt: TGTGCCAGCAGTAGGCCGGGACAGGGCACCACTGAAGCTTTCTTT

v_gene: TRBV29-1
d_gene: -
j_gene: TRBJ2-1
abundance: many
CDR3aa: CSVDSERRFNEQFF
CDR3nt: TGCAGCGTTGACTCGGAGCGGCGGTTCAATGAGCAGTTCTTC

v_gene: TRBV19
d_gene: TRBD1
j_gene: TRBJ1-6
abundance: -
CDR3aa: CASSINWDSYNSPLHF
CDR3nt: TGTGCCAGTAGTATAAACTGGGACAGCTATAATTCACCCCTCCACTTT